This entry lists 26 T cell receptor beta chains sequenced from one sample in a study of CD8 T cells in ankylosing spondylitis. TCRdb passed the 5' RACE reads through MiXCR, listing each CDR3 protein once. In the table there are hundreds of thousands of distinct CDR3 sequences, under 8.5% of which are singletons. Sequencing was carried out using blood, either unsorted or a sorted T cell fraction (not recorded which). These receptors came from a female donor with ankylosing spondylitis or in good health (not recorded which).

Many counts were recorded for this clonotype. The V and J genes are TRBV20-1 and TRBJ1-5, with D perhaps TRBD1 (5 bases). The V end lost 0 bases, the J end lost 1 base, and 13 bases lay between the germline ends. The CDR3 has 16 residues. Looked up from germline, CDR1 is DFQATT and CDR2 is SNEGSKA (reference sequence). The chain's CDR3 is CSARDFRDSSNQPQHF. CDR3 DNA: TGCAGTGCTAGAGATTTCAGGGACTCAAGCAATCAGCCCCAGCATTTT.

This clonotype was recorded many times. The chain uses TRBV5-6 and TRBJ2-3; 7 bases agree with TRBD2. Germline V gives CDR1 SGHDT, CDR2 YYEEEE. This CDR3 spans 17 amino acids. The trim removed 0 bases at V and 4 bases at J, leaving 11 bases unmatched. CDR3 DNA sequence: TGTGCCAGCAGCTTGGGGCTAGCGGTTCAGGTCCCAGATACGCAGTATTTT. As protein: CASSLGLAVQVPDTQYF.

This clonotype was seen repeatedly, ten times or more. CDR3 sequence reads: CASSIGQMNTEAFF. CDR3 in DNA: TGTGCCAGTAGTATAGGACAGATGAACACTGAAGCTTTCTTT. This sequence joins TRBV19 and TRBJ1-1; possible D gene TRBD1, 5 bases. The CDR3 is 14 amino acids. V was clipped by 1 base and J by 0 bases, with 6 bases between them. CDR1 LNHDA and CDR2 SQIVND come from the germline V gene (reference sequence).

This clonotype was observed at least ten times. This chain links TRBV12-5 with TRBJ2-1, with D possibly being TRBD1 (6 bases). The germline V gene encodes CDR1 LGHNT and CDR2 FRNRAP. The CDR3 runs 18 residues. Trimming took off 1 base at V and 3 bases at J, with 19 bases between the two ends. This CDR3 reads CASGLAANQGLFYNEQFF. CDR3 DNA sequence: TGTGCTAGTGGTTTGGCCGCCAACCAGGGGCTGTTCTACAATGAGCAGTTCTTC.

This clonotype was found many times. The chain has TRBV29-1 and TRBJ1-2; a possible D gene is TRBD1 (5 bases). The ends were cut back, 2 bases at V and 11 bases at J, with 15 bases in the middle. CDR3 length: 12 amino acids. The germline CDR1 and CDR2 sequences are SQVTM and ANQGSEA. CDR3 amino acids: CSVERGRGSYTF. The CDR3 DNA follows: TGCAGCGTTGAAAGGGGAAGGGGCTCGTACACCTTC.

V gene TRBV4-3 combines with J gene TRBJ2-7, with 11 nucleotides matching TRBD2. V lost 0 bases and J lost 3; bases outside the gene matches: 1. Germline CDR1 and CDR2: LGHNA and YSLEER. CDR3 length equals 15 residues. CDR3 sequence (DNA): TGCGCCAGCAGCCAAGAGGGGACTAGCGGCTACGAGCAGTACTTC. Translation: CASSQEGTSGYEQYF.

This clonotype was found many times. The V and J genes are TRBV20-1 and TRBJ2-1, with 9 bases matching TRBD2. CDR1 DFQATT and CDR2 SNEGSKA come from the germline V gene (reference sequence). V dropped 6 bases and J dropped 12; count of bases not matched to a gene: 9. The CDR3 has 12 amino acids. The CDR3 nucleotides read TGCAGTGCCCGACTAGCGGCGGTGGGGCAGTTCTTC. This encodes CSARLAAVGQFF.

The DNA of the CDR3 is TGTGCCAGCAGCTTAGCGGGGTTGGGGTCCTACAATGAGCAGTTCTTC. It is translated as CASSLAGLGSYNEQFF. This chain connects TRBV7-8 to TRBJ2-1; the D is unclear. CDR1 and CDR2 (germline): SGHVS, FQNEAQ. The CDR3 loop spans 16 amino acids. Between the trimmed V and J ends, which lost 0 bases and 1 base, there was a span of 10 bases.

The sample holds many counts of this clonotype. The genes are TRBV28 and TRBJ2-1; 13 bases agree with TRBD2. Germline CDR1 reads MDHEN; CDR2 reads SYDVKM. CDR3 length: 16 residues. The V segment lost 5 bases and the J segment 4 bases; nucleotides outside the gene matches: 5. CDR3 residues: CASSRTSGSGYNEQFF. CDR3 sequence (DNA): TGTGCCAGCAGTAGGACTAGCGGGAGCGGTTACAATGAGCAGTTCTTC. The complete variable domain, with remaining parts taken from reference TRBV28 and TRBJ2-1, reads DVKVTQSSRYLVKRTGEKVFLECVQDMDHENMFWYRQDPGLGLRLIYFSYDVKMKEKGDIPEGYSVSREKKERFSLILESASTNQTSMYLCASSRTSGSGYNEQFFGPGTRLTVL.

The table lists this clonotype with many counts. The J gene is TRBJ2-7, the V gene TRBV30; D remains ambiguous. This CDR3 is 12 amino acids long. With 1 base removed from V and 3 bases from J, the gap between germline ends came to 7 bases. In germline, CDR1 is GTSNPN, CDR2 SVGIG (reference sequence). CDR3 loop: CAWSARHYEQYF. CDR3 nucleotide sequence: TGTGCCTGGAGTGCTCGCCACTACGAGCAGTACTTC. The variable domain in full, with the rest retrieved from reference TRBV30 and TRBJ2-7, is SQTIHQWPATLVQPVGSPLSLECTVEGTSNPNLYWYRQAAGRGLQLLFYSVGIGQISSEVPQNLSASRPQDRQFILSSKKLLLSDSGFYLCAWSARHYEQYFGPGTRLTVT.

This clonotype was observed many times. V and J are TRBV9 and TRBJ2-2; D possibly corresponds to TRBD1 (7 bases). V was cut by 4 bases and J by 4 bases, with 14 bases left in between. Germline V lookup: CDR1 SGDLS, CDR2 YYNGEE. The CDR3 covers 15 residues. The CDR3 reads CASSQGGRFTGELFF. For the CDR3, the DNA is TGTGCCAGCAGCCAGGGGGGACGTTTCACCGGGGAGCTGTTTTTT. The full variable domain, rest sourced from reference TRBV9 and TRBJ2-2, is DSGVTQTPKHLITATGQRVTLRCSPRSGDLSVYWYQQSLDQGLQFLIQYYNGEERAKGNILERFSAQQFPDLHSELNLSSLELGDSALYFCASSQGGRFTGELFFGEGSRLTVL.

This clonotype was detected many times. The chain employs TRBV24-1 and TRBJ2-4; D uncertain. CDR3 length: 14 amino acids. Germline V gene lookup returns CDR1 KGHDR and CDR2 SFDVKD. V was clipped by 7 bases and J by 0 bases, with 9 bases between them. CDR3 residues: CATSNRLAKNIQYF. CDR3 sequence (DNA): TGTGCCACCAGCAATAGACTAGCCAAAAACATTCAGTACTTC.

This clonotype was seen ten or more times. In DNA form, the CDR3 reads TGTGCCAGCAGTTCAATACTAGGAGATACGCAGTATTTT. This encodes CASSSILGDTQYF. This sequence joins TRBV6-5 and TRBJ2-3; D is possibly TRBD2 (5 bases). Looked up from germline, CDR1 is MNHEY and CDR2 is SVGAGI. The germline V and J ends were trimmed by 4 bases and 5 bases, with 10 bases remaining between them. This CDR3 comprises 13 residues.

This clonotype was found a few times. The V gene is TRBV4-3, the J gene TRBJ2-2; 8 bases fit TRBD2. CDR1 is LGHNA, CDR2 YSLEER, per germline. Germline trimming cut 0 bases from V and 4 bases from J; bases unmatched to any gene: 10. The CDR3 spans 18 residues. The DNA of the CDR3 is TGCGCCAGCAGCCAAGATCTGGCGGTAGCGGGGCGCACCGGGGAGCTGTTTTTT. It codes for CASSQDLAVAGRTGELFF.

This clonotype was picked up many times. This chain uses TRBV3-1 with TRBJ1-3; 8 bases line up with TRBD1. From germline, CDR1 is LGHDT and CDR2 YNNKEL (reference sequence). CDR3 length: 17 amino acids. V gave up 2 bases and J gave up 4 bases; unmatched junction bases: 10. CDR3 loop: CASSQKAGGSPGNTIYF. CDR3 coding DNA: TGTGCCAGCAGCCAAAAAGCAGGGGGCTCACCAGGAAACACCATATATTTT.

This clonotype was seen repeatedly, ten times or more. The chain is built from TRBV6-5 and TRBJ2-2; D is undetermined. Trimming took off 10 bases at V and 5 bases at J, with 11 bases between the two ends. Per germline, CDR1 MNHEY and CDR2 SVGAGI. The CDR3 has 12 amino acids. CDR3 in amino acids: CATSRWTGELFF. CDR3 nucleotides: TGTGCCACCTCTAGATGGACCGGGGAGCTGTTTTTT.

Ten or more counts support this clonotype. The gene calls are TRBV19 and TRBJ1-1; D is unresolved. This CDR3 contains 16 residues. V lost 4 bases to trimming and J lost 2 bases, with 17 bases between them. Germline assignment: CDR1 LNHDA and CDR2 SQIVND (reference sequence). The CDR3 is CASSTVQTAFNTEAFF. CDR3 DNA: TGTGCCAGTAGTACCGTCCAGACCGCTTTCAACACTGAAGCTTTCTTT.

Many counts were recorded for this clonotype. The chain is built from TRBV29-1 and TRBJ2-5, with 15 positions matching TRBD2. V gave up 6 bases and J gave up 6 bases; unmatched junction bases: 11. Germline V CDR1 and CDR2: SQVTM, ANQGSEA. The CDR3 sequence is 16 residues long. CDR3 sequence reads: CSVRTSGRATIKTQYF. The CDR3 DNA reads as TGCAGCGTAAGGACTAGCGGGAGGGCGACTATTAAGACCCAGTACTTC.

This clonotype has a count of ten or more. The chain links TRBV9 to TRBJ2-7, with 11 bases matching TRBD2. Germline values: CDR1 SGDLS, CDR2 YYNGEE. The CDR3 runs to 18 residues. V dropped 0 bases and J dropped 0; count of bases not matched to a gene: 8. The CDR3 DNA reads TGTGCCAGCAGCGTAGCACTAGCGGGAGAGGGTAGCTCCTACGAGCAGTACTTC. Protein sequence: CASSVALAGEGSSYEQYF.

This clonotype was seen only a few times. The rearrangement links TRBV7-8 to TRBJ1-2; D is unresolved. Germline V CDR1 and CDR2: SGHVS, FQNEAQ. The CDR3 covers 14 residues. V dropped 1 base and J dropped 8 bases, with 14 bases sitting between them. Written as DNA, the CDR3 is TGTGCCAGCAGCTTAGGAGCAGTCTCGAAGGGCTACACCTTC. As protein: CASSLGAVSKGYTF.

This clonotype has a single count. Being one base from a much bigger clone, this may be a read error. This chain uses TRBV19 with TRBJ2-2, with D perhaps matching TRBD1 (5 bases). Germline-derived CDR1 and CDR2 are LNHDA and SQIVND (reference sequence). The CDR3 has 14 amino acids. This CDR3 reads CVSSINKGIGELFF. The CDR3 DNA follows: TGTGTCAGTAGTATAAACAAGGGGATCGGGGAGCTGTTTTTT.

This clonotype occurred many times. The gene calls are TRBV28 and TRBJ2-3; 7 positions match TRBD1. CDR1 MDHEN and CDR2 SYDVKM come from the germline V gene. With V trimmed by 3 bases and J by 2 bases, 5 bases remained unmatched. This CDR3 contains 15 residues. The CDR3 DNA is TGTGCCAGCAGTTTGCAACAGGGGTTCACAGATACGCAGTATTTT. Amino acid sequence: CASSLQQGFTDTQYF.

The chain recombines TRBV20-1 with TRBJ2-1; TRBD1 is a possible D gene (6 bases). V dropped 4 bases and J dropped 5 bases, with 12 bases sitting between them. The CDR3 contains 13 residues. Germline CDR1 is DFQATT and CDR2 is SNEGSKA (reference sequence). In DNA, the CDR3 is TGCAGTGCTATGAAGGGGGTGAACAATGAGCAGTTCTTC. Protein: CSAMKGVNNEQFF.

The table lists this clonotype with many counts. The chain links TRBV20-1 to TRBJ2-2; D gene ambiguous. CDR1 and CDR2 from the germline V gene are DFQATT and SNEGSKA (reference sequence). V lost 3 bases to trimming and J lost 0 bases, with 8 bases between them. The CDR3 sequence is 14 residues long. The chain's CDR3 is CSASDEANTGELFF. As DNA, the CDR3 is TGCAGTGCTAGTGACGAAGCGAACACCGGGGAGCTGTTTTTT.

This clonotype has at least ten counts. CDR3 coding DNA: TGCAGTGCTAGGGGAACTGAAGCTTTCTTT. Its protein product is CSARGTEAFF. The chain couples TRBV20-1 to TRBJ1-1; no clear D. Trimming took off 3 bases at V and 5 bases at J, with 4 bases between the two ends. The CDR3 consists of 10 residues. Germline V gives CDR1 DFQATT, CDR2 SNEGSKA (reference sequence).

Ten or more counts support this clonotype. This chain links TRBV20-1 with TRBJ2-1; D is undetermined. The CDR3 totals 11 residues. Germline V gene lookup returns CDR1 DFQATT and CDR2 SNEGSKA (reference sequence). V was clipped by 3 bases and J by 10 bases, with 10 bases between them. CDR3 sequence (DNA): TGCAGTGCTAGGGAAGTACGGGAGCAGTTCTTC. It yields the protein CSAREVREQFF.